The sequence of this T cell receptor beta chain was determined in a study of blood T cell repertoires in COVID-19. Study information: The analysed material was cDNA or gDNA that came from T cells, B-cell-depleted T cells, or PBMCs.

In the authors' methods: Cell counts per sample came from amplifying reference gene primers. Only in-frame clones appear in the TCRdb table, and some are missing; sequencing was by immunoSEQ multiplex PCR. Clone size and the V and J calls come from that table; the DNA yielded D and trimming. Of about 190,000 clones listed, approximately 91% are singletons. Sequenced sample: peripheral blood. The receptor was derived from a man younger than 30 with active or convalescent COVID-19.

The chain's CDR3 is CASSKTGITGETQYF. The CDR3 DNA sequence: TGTGCCAGCAGTAAGACGGGGATAACGGGGGAGACCCAGTACTTC. The chain combines TRBV27 with TRBJ2-5, with a tentative D call TRBD2 (5 bases). The CDR3 is 15 amino acids. The germline V gene has CDR1 MNHEY and CDR2 SMNVEV (reference sequence). Trimming removed 5 bases at V and 5 bases at J, with 18 bases between.